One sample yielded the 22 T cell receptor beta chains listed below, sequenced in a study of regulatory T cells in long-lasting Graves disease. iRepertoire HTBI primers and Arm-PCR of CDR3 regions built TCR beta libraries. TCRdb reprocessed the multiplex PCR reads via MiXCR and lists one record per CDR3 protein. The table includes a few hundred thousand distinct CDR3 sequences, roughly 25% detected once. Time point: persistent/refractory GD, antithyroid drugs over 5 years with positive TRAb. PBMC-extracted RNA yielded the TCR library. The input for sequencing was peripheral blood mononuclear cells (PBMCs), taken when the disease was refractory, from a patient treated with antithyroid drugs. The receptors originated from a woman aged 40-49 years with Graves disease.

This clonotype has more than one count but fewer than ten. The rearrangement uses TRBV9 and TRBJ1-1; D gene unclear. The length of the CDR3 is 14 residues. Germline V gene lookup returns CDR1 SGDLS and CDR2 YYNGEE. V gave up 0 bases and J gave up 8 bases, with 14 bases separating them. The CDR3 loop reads CASSVGADLREAFF. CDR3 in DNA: TGTGCCAGCAGCGTAGGGGCGGATTTGAGGGAAGCTTTCTTT.

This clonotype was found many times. In DNA, the CDR3 is TGTGCCAGCAGTTCCCTAGGGGGAATTTCGGGACCAGCCCTAGAGACCCAGTACTTC. Its translation: CASSSLGGISGPALETQYF. V gene TRBV28 combines with J gene TRBJ2-5; weak D call: TRBD1 (6 bases). Germline CDR1 reads MDHEN; CDR2 reads SYDVKM. The CDR3 runs to 19 residues. Trimming shortened V by 4 bases and J by 4 bases, and 28 bases separated the two germline ends.

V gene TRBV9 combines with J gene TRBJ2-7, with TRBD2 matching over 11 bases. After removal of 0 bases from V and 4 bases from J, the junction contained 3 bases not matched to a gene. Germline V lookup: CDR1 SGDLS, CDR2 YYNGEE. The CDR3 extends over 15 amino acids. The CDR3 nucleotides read TGTGCCAGCAGCGTAGATAGCGGGAGGGTGTACGAGCAGTACTTC. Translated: CASSVDSGRVYEQYF.

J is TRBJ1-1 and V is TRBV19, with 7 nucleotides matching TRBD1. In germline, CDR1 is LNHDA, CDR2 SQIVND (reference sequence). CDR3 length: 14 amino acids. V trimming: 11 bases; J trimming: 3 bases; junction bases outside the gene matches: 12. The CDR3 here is CALRQGNRYTEAFF. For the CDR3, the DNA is TGTGCCTTACGACAGGGTAATCGGTACACTGAAGCTTTCTTT. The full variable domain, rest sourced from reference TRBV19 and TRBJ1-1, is DGGITQSPKYLFRKEGQNVTLSCEQNLNHDAMYWYRQDPGQGLRLIYYSQIVNDFQKGDIAEGYSVSREKKESFPLTVTSAQKNPTAFYLCALRQGNRYTEAFFGQGTRLTVV.

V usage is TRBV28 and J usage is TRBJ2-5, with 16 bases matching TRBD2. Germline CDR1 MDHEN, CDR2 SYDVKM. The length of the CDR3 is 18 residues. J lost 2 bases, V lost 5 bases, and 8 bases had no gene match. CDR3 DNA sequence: TGTGCCAGCAGTCTTGGGACTAGCGGGAGGGCGGCGCAAGAGACCCAGTACTTC. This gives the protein CASSLGTSGRAAQETQYF. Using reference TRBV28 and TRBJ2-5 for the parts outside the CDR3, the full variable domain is DVKVTQSSRYLVKRTGEKVFLECVQDMDHENMFWYRQDPGLGLRLIYFSYDVKMKEKGDIPEGYSVSREKKERFSLILESASTNQTSMYLCASSLGTSGRAAQETQYFGPGTRLLVL.

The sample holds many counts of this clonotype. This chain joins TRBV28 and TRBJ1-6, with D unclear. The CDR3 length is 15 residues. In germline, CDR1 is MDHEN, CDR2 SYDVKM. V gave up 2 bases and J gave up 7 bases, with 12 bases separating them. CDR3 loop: CASSLGRRTNSPLHF. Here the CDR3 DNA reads TGTGCCAGCAGTTTAGGGCGGCGGACCAATTCACCCCTCCACTTT.

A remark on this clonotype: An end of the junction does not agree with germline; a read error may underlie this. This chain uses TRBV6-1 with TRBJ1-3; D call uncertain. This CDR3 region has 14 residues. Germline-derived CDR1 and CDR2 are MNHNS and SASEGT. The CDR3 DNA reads TGTGCCAGCAGGTCGGCCGACTCTCGAAACACCATATATTTT. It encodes CASRSADSRNTIYF.

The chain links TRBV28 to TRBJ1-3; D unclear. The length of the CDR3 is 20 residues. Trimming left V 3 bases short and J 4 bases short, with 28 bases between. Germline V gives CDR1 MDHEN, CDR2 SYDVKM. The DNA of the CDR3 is TGTGCCAGCAGTTTTCGTTCGGAGCTAAATCCCTCCCAAGAGGGAAACACCATATATTTT. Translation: CASSFRSELNPSQEGNTIYF.

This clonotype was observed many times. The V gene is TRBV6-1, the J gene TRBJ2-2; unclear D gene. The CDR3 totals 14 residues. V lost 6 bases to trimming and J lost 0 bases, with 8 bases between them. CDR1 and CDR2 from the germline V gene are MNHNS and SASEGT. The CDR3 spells CASRHNSNTGELFF. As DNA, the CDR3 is TGTGCCAGCAGGCATAACTCGAACACCGGGGAGCTGTTTTTT.

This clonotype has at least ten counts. The chain's CDR3 is CASTAAVVRWQPQHF. The CDR3 nucleotides read TGTGCCAGCACAGCCGCGGTCGTAAGATGGCAGCCCCAGCATTTT. The chain joins TRBV2 to TRBJ1-5; D is unclear. Germline CDR1 is SNHLY and CDR2 is FYNNEI. The CDR3 totals 15 residues. Trimming cost V 7 bases and J 7 bases, with 20 bases left between them.

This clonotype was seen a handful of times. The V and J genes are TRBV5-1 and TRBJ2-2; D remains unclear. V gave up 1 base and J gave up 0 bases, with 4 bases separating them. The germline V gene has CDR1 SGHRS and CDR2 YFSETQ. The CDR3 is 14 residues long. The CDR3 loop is CASSLMSNTGELFF. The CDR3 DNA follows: TGCGCCAGCAGCTTGATGTCGAACACCGGGGAGCTGTTTTTT. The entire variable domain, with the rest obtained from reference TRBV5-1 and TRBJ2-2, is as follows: KAGVTQTPRYLIKTRGQQVTLSCSPISGHRSVSWYQQTPGQGLQFLFEYFSETQRNKGNFPGRFSGRQFSNSRSEMNVSTLELGDSALYLCASSLMSNTGELFFGEGSRLTVL.

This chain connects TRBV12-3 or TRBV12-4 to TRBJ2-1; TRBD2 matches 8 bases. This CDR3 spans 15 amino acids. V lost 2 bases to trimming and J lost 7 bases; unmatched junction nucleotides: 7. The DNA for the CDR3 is TGTGCCAGCAGTTTAAGGCGGGAGGCCAAGAATGAGCAGTTCTTC. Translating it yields CASSLRREAKNEQFF.

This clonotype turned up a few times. The CDR3 loop reads CSAPYRSTDTQYF. Written as DNA, the CDR3 is TGCAGTGCCCCATACCGTAGCACAGATACGCAGTATTTT. The gene calls are TRBV20-1 and TRBJ2-3; the D is unclear. This CDR3 is 13 amino acids long. Germline V gene data show CDR1 as DFQATT and CDR2 as SNEGSKA (reference sequence). The V end lost 6 bases, the J end lost 0 bases, and 10 bases lay between the germline ends.

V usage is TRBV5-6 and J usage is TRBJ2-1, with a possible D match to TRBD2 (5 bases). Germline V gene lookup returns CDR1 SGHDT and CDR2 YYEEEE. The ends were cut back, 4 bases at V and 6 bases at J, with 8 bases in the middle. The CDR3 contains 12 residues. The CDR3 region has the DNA TGTGCCAGCAGCGGAGGAGCCAATGAGCAGTTCTTC. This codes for CASSGGANEQFF. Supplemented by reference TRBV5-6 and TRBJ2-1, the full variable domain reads DAGVTQSPTHLIKTRGQQVTLRCSPKSGHDTVSWYQQALGQGPQFIFQYYEEEERQRGNFPDRFSGHQFPNYSSELNVNALLLGDSALYLCASSGGANEQFFGPGTRLTVL.

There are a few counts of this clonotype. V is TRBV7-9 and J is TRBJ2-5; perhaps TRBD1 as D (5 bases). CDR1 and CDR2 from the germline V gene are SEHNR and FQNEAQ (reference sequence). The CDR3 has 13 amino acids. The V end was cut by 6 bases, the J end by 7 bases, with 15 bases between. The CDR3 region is CASRPVGAGTQYF. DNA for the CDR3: TGTGCCAGCAGACCAGTAGGGGCAGGGACCCAGTACTTC.

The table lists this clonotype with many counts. For the CDR3, the DNA is TGTGCCACCATCGGGGTCGAGCAGTACTTC. This gives the protein CATIGVEQYF. The chain couples TRBV28 to TRBJ2-7; TRBD2 is a possible D gene (5 bases). The ends were cut back, 10 bases at V and 6 bases at J, with 10 bases in the middle. This CDR3 has 10 residues. From germline, CDR1 is MDHEN and CDR2 SYDVKM.

The CDR3, as DNA: TGTGCCAGTAGTTGGGGCTCAGTCGGGAGCGCCGGGGAGCTGTTTTTT. Its translation: CASSWGSVGSAGELFF. The gene calls are TRBV19 and TRBJ2-2; D possibly corresponds to TRBD2 (6 bases). CDR1 and CDR2 (germline): LNHDA, SQIVND (reference sequence). The CDR3 has 16 residues. V lost 5 bases and J lost 6, with 19 bases in between. The full variable domain, rest sourced from reference TRBV19 and TRBJ2-2, is DGGITQSPKYLFRKEGQNVTLSCEQNLNHDAMYWYRQDPGQGLRLIYYSQIVNDFQKGDIAEGYSVSREKKESFPLTVTSAQKNPTAFYLCASSWGSVGSAGELFFGEGSRLTVL.

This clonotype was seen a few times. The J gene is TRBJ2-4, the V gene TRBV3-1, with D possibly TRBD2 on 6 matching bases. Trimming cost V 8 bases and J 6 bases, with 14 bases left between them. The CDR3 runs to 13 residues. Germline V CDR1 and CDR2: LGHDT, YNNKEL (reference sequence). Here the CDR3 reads CASGPGSGNIQYF. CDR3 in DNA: TGTGCCAGCGGTCCTGGTAGCGGAAACATTCAGTACTTC.

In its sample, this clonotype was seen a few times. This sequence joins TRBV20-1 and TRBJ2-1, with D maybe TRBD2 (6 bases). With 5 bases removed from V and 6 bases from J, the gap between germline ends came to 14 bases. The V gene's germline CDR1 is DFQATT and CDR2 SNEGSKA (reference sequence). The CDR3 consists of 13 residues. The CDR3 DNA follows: TGCAGTGCTCCGAAGCGGGTTTCCAATGAGCAGTTCTTC. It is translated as CSAPKRVSNEQFF.

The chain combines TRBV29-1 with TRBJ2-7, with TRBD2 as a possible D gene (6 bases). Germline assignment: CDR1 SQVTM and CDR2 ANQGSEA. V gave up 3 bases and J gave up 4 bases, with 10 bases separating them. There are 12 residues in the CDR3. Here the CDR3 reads CSVEGRGYEQYF. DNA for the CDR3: TGCAGCGTTGAGGGGCGGGGATACGAGCAGTACTTC.

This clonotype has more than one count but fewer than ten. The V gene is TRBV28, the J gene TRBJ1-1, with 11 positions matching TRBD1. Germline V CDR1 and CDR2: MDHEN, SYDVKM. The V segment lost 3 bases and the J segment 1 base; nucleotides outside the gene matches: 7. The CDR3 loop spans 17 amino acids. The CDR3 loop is CASSFAGQGVPNTEAFF. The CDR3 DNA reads TGTGCCAGCAGTTTCGCGGGACAGGGGGTGCCGAACACTGAAGCTTTCTTT. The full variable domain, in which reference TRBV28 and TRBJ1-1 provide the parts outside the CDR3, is DVKVTQSSRYLVKRTGEKVFLECVQDMDHENMFWYRQDPGLGLRLIYFSYDVKMKEKGDIPEGYSVSREKKERFSLILESASTNQTSMYLCASSFAGQGVPNTEAFFGQGTRLTVV.

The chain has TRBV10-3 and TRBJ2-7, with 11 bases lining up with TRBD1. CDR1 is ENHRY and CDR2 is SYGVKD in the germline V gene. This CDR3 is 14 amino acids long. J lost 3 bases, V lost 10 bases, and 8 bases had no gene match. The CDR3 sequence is CATYRDRGIYEQYF. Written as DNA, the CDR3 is TGTGCCACGTACCGGGACAGGGGGATCTACGAGCAGTACTTC.